These T cell receptor beta chains were read from a single sample in a study of glioma-infiltrating T cells. Each CDR3 protein gets one entry after TCRdb re-called the multiplex PCR reads with MiXCR. The table shows over 130,000 distinct CDR3 sequences, with roughly 43% occurring only once. Sequenced material: glioma tissue, nonneoplastic brain tissue, or PBMCs (not recorded which). Receptors were obtained from a human donor with low-grade glioma or glioblastoma, undergoing nonglioma brain surgery, or in good health (not recorded which). Each CDR3 is given with its conserved first and last residue. The D gene is left open where the match is weak. Size is omitted from some rows. Given values are once, few, many or a class for expanded clones.

j_gene: TRBJ2-1
v_gene: TRBV20-1
abundance: -
d_gene: TRBD2
CDR3nt: TGCAGTGCTCCGACGCTAGCGGGGGGCGGCGAGCAGTTCTTC
CDR3aa: CSAPTLAGGGEQFF

j_gene: TRBJ1-1
v_gene: TRBV12-3/TRBV12-4
abundance: -
d_gene: -
CDR3nt: TGTGCCAGCAGTTCCTATGGACCGAACACTGAAGCTTTCTTT
CDR3aa: CASSSYGPNTEAFF

j_gene: TRBJ2-1
v_gene: TRBV4-1
abundance: few
d_gene: -
CDR3nt: TGCGCCAGCAGCCAAGATAACTACAATGAGCAGTTCTTC
CDR3aa: CASSQDNYNEQFF

j_gene: TRBJ1-2
v_gene: TRBV4-2
abundance: many
d_gene: -
CDR3nt: TGTGCCAGCAGCCAAGATACAGGCTACACCTTC
CDR3aa: CASSQDTGYTF

j_gene: TRBJ1-1
v_gene: TRBV6-1
abundance: few
d_gene: -
CDR3nt: TGTGCCAGCAGTGGCCACAGGGATGGCACTGAAGCTTTCTTT
CDR3aa: CASSGHRDGTEAFF

j_gene: TRBJ2-3
v_gene: TRBV20-1
abundance: -
d_gene: -
CDR3nt: TGCAGTGCTAGGACAGGTGCAGATACGCAGTATTTT
CDR3aa: CSARTGADTQYF

j_gene: TRBJ2-3
v_gene: TRBV6-1
abundance: few
d_gene: TRBD2
CDR3nt: TGTGCCAGCAGTACGGGGACTAGCGGGAGGAGTTCGCAGTATTTT
CDR3aa: CASSTGTSGRSSQYF

j_gene: TRBJ1-1
v_gene: TRBV7-2
abundance: -
d_gene: TRBD1
CDR3nt: TGTGCCAGCAGGCCCCCCGGGACAGGGGCTGAAGCTTTCTTT
CDR3aa: CASRPPGTGAEAFF

j_gene: TRBJ1-6
v_gene: TRBV20-1
abundance: few
d_gene: TRBD1
CDR3nt: TGCAGTGCGCCCGACAGGGACAATTCACCCCTCCACTTT
CDR3aa: CSAPDRDNSPLHF

j_gene: TRBJ1-1
v_gene: TRBV6-1
abundance: -
d_gene: -
CDR3nt: TGTGCCAGCAGGCCGTCGGGAGGCACTGAAGCTTTCTTT
CDR3aa: CASRPSGGTEAFF

j_gene: TRBJ1-6
v_gene: TRBV10-2
abundance: -
d_gene: -
CDR3nt: TGCGCCAGCAGTGAAAGGCAGGACTTTGGGACCCTCCACTTT
CDR3aa: CASSERQDFGTLHF

j_gene: TRBJ1-1
v_gene: TRBV10-2
abundance: many
d_gene: TRBD1
CDR3nt: TGCGCCAGCAGTAGGGGGCTGGGGAACACTGAAGCTTTCTTT
CDR3aa: CASSRGLGNTEAFF

j_gene: TRBJ2-5
v_gene: TRBV19
abundance: -
d_gene: -
CDR3nt: TGTGCCAGTAGTAACAGCTTCCAAGAGACCCAGTACTTC
CDR3aa: CASSNSFQETQYF

j_gene: TRBJ2-7
v_gene: TRBV6-5
abundance: -
d_gene: TRBD1
CDR3nt: TGTGCCAGCAGATTGACAGGGACCTCCTACGAGCAGTACTTC
CDR3aa: CASRLTGTSYEQYF

j_gene: TRBJ2-7
v_gene: TRBV7-2
abundance: -
d_gene: -
CDR3nt: TGTGCCAGCAGCTTAGACGGGACCGACTACGAGCAGTACTTC
CDR3aa: CASSLDGTDYEQYF

j_gene: TRBJ2-7
v_gene: TRBV27
abundance: many
d_gene: -
CDR3nt: TGTGCCACCGGCGAGCAGTACTTC
CDR3aa: CATGEQYF

j_gene: TRBJ1-1
v_gene: TRBV2
abundance: many
d_gene: -
CDR3nt: TGTGCCAGCAGGGGGGACATTGAAGCTTTCTTT
CDR3aa: CASRGDIEAFF